This is a list of T cell receptor beta chains from one sample in a study of PD-1 blockade in mismatch repair-deficient tumors. Measured with immunoSEQ multiplex PCR; TCRdb has only the in-frame clones, and not every one. The table includes about 60,000 clones, about 87% detected once. Sequenced here: peripheral blood, sampled 52 weeks after starting pembrolizumab. Receptor source: an adult with mismatch repair-deficient cancer. Both conserved end residues are part of each CDR3. The D gene is left open where the match is weak. Clone size is shown for a subset of rows, as once, few, many or a class of expanded clone.

D gene | J gene | clone size | V gene | CDR3 protein | CDR3 DNA
NA | TRBJ2-7 | NA | TRBV7-9 | CASAKTEQYF | TGTGCCAGCGCTAAAACCGAGCAGTACTTC
TRBD1 | TRBJ2-6 | NA | TRBV11-2 | CASDQGVGANVLTF | TGTGCCAGCGATCAGGGGGTTGGGGCCAACGTCCTGACTTTC
NA | TRBJ2-2 | NA | TRBV4-3 | CASSQDSQLNTGELFF | TGCGCCAGCAGCCAAGATTCACAGCTGAACACCGGGGAGCTGTTTTTT
NA | TRBJ2-1 | NA | TRBV7-3 | CASSLTGSYNEQFF | TGTGCCAGCAGCTTAACGGGTTCTTACAATGAGCAGTTCTTC
NA | TRBJ2-5 | NA | TRBV7-9 | CASSLAFTSPETQYF | TGTGCCAGCAGCTTAGCTTTCACTAGCCCAGAGACCCAGTACTTC
NA | TRBJ2-7 | NA | TRBV6-1 | CASTGWGDPYEQYF | TGTGCCAGCACCGGATGGGGGGATCCCTACGAGCAGTACTTC
TRBD1 | TRBJ2-7 | NA | TRBV18 | CASSPGQGRNEQYF | TGTGCCAGCTCACCGGGACAGGGGCGAAACGAGCAGTACTTC
TRBD2 | TRBJ2-2 | NA | TRBV4-3 | CASSQDRTSLGELFF | TGCGCCAGCAGCCAAGATCGGACTAGCTTGGGGGAGCTGTTTTTT
TRBD2 | TRBJ2-7 | few | TRBV6-5 | CASKDSGSGPEQYF | TGTGCCAGCAAAGATAGCGGGAGTGGGCCCGAGCAGTACTTC
NA | TRBJ1-5 | NA | TRBV19 | CASTLDVRGQPQHF | TGTGCCAGTACCCTGGACGTAAGAGGTCAGCCCCAGCATTTT
NA | TRBJ2-5 | NA | TRBV4-3 | CASSQTSPTRGGETQYF | TGCGCCAGCAGCCAAACTTCGCCGACTAGAGGGGGAGAGACCCAGTACTTC
NA | TRBJ2-5 | NA | TRBV7-9 | CASSLGSQETQYF | TGTGCCAGCAGCTTGGGCTCTCAAGAGACCCAGTACTTC
TRBD2 | TRBJ2-1 | NA | TRBV7-9 | CASSLNPTSGSNNEQFF | TGTGCCAGCAGCTTAAACCCGACTAGCGGGAGCAACAATGAGCAGTTCTTC
NA | TRBJ2-3 | NA | TRBV7-9 | CASRFEVTDTQYF | TGTGCCAGCCGCTTTGAAGTCACAGATACGCAGTATTTT
NA | TRBJ2-1 | NA | TRBV29-1 | CSAEPTRYNEQFF | TGCAGCGCAGAACCGACACGTTACAATGAGCAGTTCTTC
TRBD1 | TRBJ2-7 | NA | TRBV27 | CASSWGQGNEQYF | TGTGCCAGCAGTTGGGGACAGGGGAACGAGCAGTACTTC
NA | TRBJ2-7 | once | TRBV11-2 | CASSLVTSSLWYEQYF | TGTGCCAGCAGCTTAGTGACTAGTAGTCTCTGGTACGAGCAGTACTTC
TRBD1 | TRBJ1-5 | NA | TRBV19 | CASTLGDRVNQPQHF | TGTGCCAGTACACTCGGGGACAGGGTCAATCAGCCCCAGCATTTT
NA | TRBJ2-2 | NA | TRBV29-1 | CSVEGPRSGELFF | TGCAGCGTTGAAGGCCCCCGCAGCGGGGAGCTGTTTTTT
TRBD2 | TRBJ2-1 | NA | TRBV5-1 | CASRVREGPSYNEQFF | TGCGCCAGCAGGGTGCGGGAGGGCCCCTCCTACAATGAGCAGTTCTTC
TRBD1 | TRBJ2-2 | NA | TRBV5-4 | CASRGTGEFTGELFF | TGTGCCAGCAGAGGGACAGGGGAGTTCACCGGGGAGCTGTTTTTT
TRBD1 | TRBJ2-7 | NA | TRBV6-5 | CASSYSTGVSYEQYF | TGTGCCAGCAGTTACTCGACAGGGGTCTCCTACGAGCAGTACTTC
TRBD2 | TRBJ2-2 | NA | TRBV7-9 | CASSLAVGRAENTGELFF | TGTGCCAGCAGCTTAGCGGTCGGGAGGGCCGAGAACACCGGGGAGCTGTTTTTT
TRBD2 | TRBJ2-1 | NA | TRBV18 | CASSPTSGSSYNEQFF | TGTGCCAGCTCCCCGACTAGCGGGAGCTCCTACAATGAGCAGTTCTTC
NA | TRBJ1-2 | NA | TRBV6-6 | CASSPIGRGYTF | TGTGCCAGCAGTCCCATTGGGCGAGGCTACACCTTC
TRBD2 | TRBJ2-2 | NA | TRBV6-6 | CASSLSGRANTGELFF | TGTGCCAGCAGCCTGAGCGGGAGGGCCAACACCGGGGAGCTGTTTTTT
NA | TRBJ2-1 | NA | TRBV6-6 | CASRLTESSYNEQFF | TGTGCCAGCAGGCTTACAGAGAGCTCCTACAATGAGCAGTTCTTC
TRBD2 | TRBJ2-3 | NA | TRBV19 | CASSIGTSGGFTDTQYF | TGTGCCAGTAGTATAGGGACTAGCGGGGGATTCACAGATACGCAGTATTTT
TRBD2 | TRBJ2-7 | NA | TRBV5-1 | CASRLGEGSYEQYF | TGCGCCAGCAGGCTCGGGGAGGGCTCCTACGAGCAGTACTTC
NA | TRBJ2-3 | NA | TRBV4-1 | CASSQEKGGSGADTQYF | TGCGCCAGCAGCCAAGAAAAAGGAGGGTCGGGGGCAGATACGCAGTATTTT
NA | TRBJ2-5 | NA | TRBV4-3 | CASSQDSGGETQYF | TGCGCCAGCAGCCAAGATTCAGGGGGGGAGACCCAGTACTTC
NA | TRBJ2-7 | NA | TRBV2 | CASSVDGYEQYF | TGTGCCAGCAGTGTCGACGGCTACGAGCAGTACTTC
NA | TRBJ2-7 | NA | TRBV7-9 | CASSLMGGPYEQYF | TGTGCCAGCAGCTTAATGGGTGGGCCCTACGAGCAGTACTTC
TRBD1 | TRBJ1-5 | few | TRBV5-1 | CASSLDTGGGQPQHF | TGCGCCAGCAGCTTGGATACAGGGGGAGGTCAGCCCCAGCATTTT
NA | TRBJ1-5 | NA | TRBV6-5 | CASTDSRDQPQHF | TGTGCCAGCACAGACAGCAGGGATCAGCCCCAGCATTTT